This TCR beta chain was retrieved from a study of cytomegalovirus exposure and HLA in healthy donors (dated by TCRdb to about 2017). General notes on the study: An earlier analysis of roughly 610 of the donors reported 276 Gb of sequence data and some 110 million unique TCR beta sequences obtained from about 179 million T cells. About 280 gigabases of sequencing data and 70 million to 95 million unique TCR sequences made up an early release that covered approximately 650 HLA-typed donors. The genetic ancestry cluster associated with self-reported Caucasian donors included over 80% of the roughly 380 genotyped donors. The aim of the study was to test whether cataloging public T cell receptors could identify signatures of past pathogen exposure. Using immunosequencing, the study profiled T cell repertoires from about 650 subjects and related those repertoires to cytomegalovirus serostatus. A separate validation cohort of 100 to 150 different subjects was used in addition to the 666-subject first cohort. To predict cytomegalovirus infection status, the study brought together high-throughput TCR immunosequencing, statistical association of individual TCRs with disease status, and machine learning. A later analysis re-analyzed previously published TCR beta repertoires from roughly 630 donors and added high-resolution HLA genotyping to study TCR occurrence patterns. The later analysis used no new phenotypic data to find candidate immune exposures, relying instead on TCR beta sequences and their occurrence across donors. An earlier analysis of 587 of the donors used high-throughput TCR beta sequencing to judge whether each TCR beta V gene segment behaved as functional or pseudogenic. Donor age, sex, ethnicity and CMV serostatus were compiled together with the repertoire data. A later genetic analysis took genome-wide SNP genotypes for about 60% of the roughly 670 donors and used that subset as a discovery cohort. Every repertoire in the discovery cohort had been generated on one and the same sequencing platform. HLA typing included class I and class II loci at four-digit resolution. The number of donors typed differed by locus, with roughly 620-630 for A, B, C, DRB1 and DQB1, more than 500 for DQA1, over 600 for DPA1, and some 470 for DPB1. Because of strong linkage in the cohort, roughly five DR-DQ haplotypes were treated as single units for association and clustering. Among about 410 genotyped donors of the cohort, an average of roughly 230,000 unique TCR beta nucleotide sequences was sequenced per donor, of which about 18% were non-productive. Study-level results and caveats: According to a later analysis, TCR association rates differed among HLA loci, with DRB1 alleles showing the most associated TCRs and HLA-C alleles showing the fewest. Only TCR beta chains were sequenced in this cohort, and the absence of alpha or paired-chain data limited detectable features. In the study, around 160 TCR beta chains were listed as associated with cytomegalovirus. The presence/absence analyses assumed that sequencing depth was roughly uniform across donors, and that assumption may not be true. Some IMGT-functional V segments, including TRBV6-2 and TRBV6-3, could not be told apart with the 87-base-pair reads, so those segments were excluded. An association between a missense DCLRE1C variant and V-gene and J-gene trimming of TCR beta chains was found in a later genetic analysis and replicated in an independent cohort. Immune exposure information for the cohort was limited to CMV serostatus. A later analysis found that most CMV-associated TCR beta chains appeared HLA-restricted, with HLA associations seemingly driven largely by CMV exposure. A later genetic analysis reported fewer N-insertions in productive TCRs among donors in an Asian-associated ancestry cluster than the approximately 670-donor mean. A few of the identified cytomegalovirus-associated TCR beta chains were confirmed in vitro to be specific for cytomegalovirus antigens. A cluster of highly shared sequence variants was judged likely to be a technical artifact of the sequencing pipeline. In an earlier analysis of about 600 of the donors, most TCR beta V segments appeared in productive rearrangements about 87% or about 30% of the time, broadly matching IMGT annotations. A further reported finding was that TCR beta sequences accurately predicted the HLA-A and HLA-B alleles for most subjects in the first cohort. The authors suggested that the approach could potentially be generalized to other disease states and immunological phenotypes. The classifier was reported to diagnose cytomegalovirus status with high specificity and sensitivity in both the original and validation cohorts. Most TCR sequences were observed very rarely across donors, whereas some public TCRs were present in many individuals. Linkage disequilibrium might explain the correlated functional status among segregating V segments, but an unknown experimental factor could not be excluded. A later analysis found that HLA-associated TCR beta chains were more clonally expanded and had lower generation probabilities than equally common non-associated chains. Specific HLA alleles were associated with 16,951 TCR beta sequences at a false discovery rate of 0.05 in a later analysis. In a later analysis, several top co-occurrence clusters were reported to appear linked to parvovirus B19, influenza, CMV and Epstein-Barr virus. HLA typing was unavailable for some donors at each locus, so association tests used only the typed subset. When HLA alleles, especially DR and DQ, strongly co-occurred, TCR associations were difficult to assign to individual alleles. Because counts were too low, about 17 rarely observed V segments, including chromosome 9 orphons, were excluded from the earlier analysis of around 640 of the donors.

V is cut back by 4 bases and J by 4 bases, with 4 bases in the junction unmatched. The CDR3, from cysteine to phenylalanine, totals 14 residues. The read is trimmed to its CDR3 DNA, 42 bases read in frame from base 1. Reading the germline V gene gives CDR1 SGHDN and CDR2 FVKESK. Library generation was performed with the immunoSEQ multiplex PCR assay. For the multiplex PCR, a mixture combining 60 forward primers for TCR Vbeta segments and 13 reverse primers for TCR Jbeta segments was used. A multiplex PCR assay on genomic DNA amplified the CDR3 region of rearranged TCR beta genes. The Illumina HiSeq System was used to sequence the amplified TCR beta libraries as 87-base-pair reads. The original methods were these. A later analysis counted tens of millions of unique TCR beta chains across the 670 or so repertoires, and about 10 million of these chains were shared by at least two donors. To remove PCR and sequencing errors, raw reads were error-corrected and collapsed into unique sequences using a nearest-neighbor algorithm that merged closely related sequences. V, D and J gene segments were assigned by aligning CDR3 sequences to IMGT reference sequences. For a sequence to be retained, a match of at least six nucleotides to both a V gene segment and a J gene segment was required. A rearrangement counted as productive if the CDR3 had no stop codons and remained in frame with V and J, and every other rearrangement counted as non-productive. CDR3 was defined according to IMGT convention as the region running from the second conserved V-encoded cysteine to the conserved J-encoded phenylalanine. The earlier analysis of some 540 of the donors excluded any sequence lacking an unambiguous match to a single V gene segment. An earlier analysis of 500 to 700 of the donors classified V segments as functional when productive rearrangements were above 56.7% and as segregating when the standard deviation between donors was above 5%. A statistical classification framework was built for diagnosing cytomegalovirus status from the catalog of TCR beta chain sequences. A later analysis assigned V and J genes by comparing TCR nucleotide sequences with IMGT/GENE-DB human TR gene sequences. A later analysis assigned CDR3 sequences and most-parsimonious VDJ recombination scenarios with the TCRdist pipeline. A later analysis defined each TCR beta chain by its CDR3 amino acid sequence plus V-gene family, and excluded reads lacking a unique V-gene family. To address suspected cross-contamination and a sequencing artifact, a later analysis removed some 620 highly shared, low-generation-probability nucleotide sequences. A later analysis calculated a clonal expansion index for each public chain from normalized within-repertoire ranks of inferred template counts. A later analysis computed generation probabilities with a VDJ recombination model fitted to out-of-frame rearrangements, and checked the results against IGoR. A later analysis scored TCR-TCR, TCR-HLA and TCR-CMV co-occurrence with hypergeometric tests, applying a repertoire-size bias correction to TCR pairs. In a later analysis, false discovery rates were estimated by permuting HLA or CMV assignments 20 times. In a later analysis, co-occurring TCRs were grouped using DBSCAN, with TCRdist sequence similarity added in when clustering inside HLA-allele-positive subsets. Repertoires with fewer than 30,000 or more than 120,000 public chains, plus five repertoires with anomalous nucleotide sharing, were excluded from co-occurrence clustering. The clones in this table, taken by TCRdb from immuneACCESS, are in-frame only. Not every clone is retained; where verified, under half of the shortfall comes from an unresolved V gene, and the cause of the rest is unknown. That table supplies the V and J calls and clone size; D and trimming were determined from the DNA. For this sample the table gives over 100,000 clones, of which roughly two thirds were detected only once. The ten top clones hold under 8.5% of the sample.

The cohort was made up of 666 healthy bone marrow donors. All cohort members were sampled while nominally healthy, although unrecorded immune exposures were likely present. The donor tested CMV seronegative and was one of the 352 seronegative cohort members. A peripheral blood sample was provided by each donor, and peripheral blood mononuclear cells were used for TCR beta sequencing. The Qiagen DNeasy Blood Extraction Kit was used to extract genomic DNA from the blood cell samples. On this clone: Its antigen specificity is not known. No much larger clonotype is one base removed from it; base qualities were not supplied.

The specimen was PBMCs. In this chain, TRBV14 is recombined with TRBJ1-2; 9 of the junction bases match TRBD1. The clonotype was recovered from a man aged 40-50 years in good health and CMV-seronegative. The DNA sequence follows: TGTGCCAGCAGCCCAAGGGGACAGGGCTATGGCTACACCTTC. It translates to CASSPRGQGYGYTF.